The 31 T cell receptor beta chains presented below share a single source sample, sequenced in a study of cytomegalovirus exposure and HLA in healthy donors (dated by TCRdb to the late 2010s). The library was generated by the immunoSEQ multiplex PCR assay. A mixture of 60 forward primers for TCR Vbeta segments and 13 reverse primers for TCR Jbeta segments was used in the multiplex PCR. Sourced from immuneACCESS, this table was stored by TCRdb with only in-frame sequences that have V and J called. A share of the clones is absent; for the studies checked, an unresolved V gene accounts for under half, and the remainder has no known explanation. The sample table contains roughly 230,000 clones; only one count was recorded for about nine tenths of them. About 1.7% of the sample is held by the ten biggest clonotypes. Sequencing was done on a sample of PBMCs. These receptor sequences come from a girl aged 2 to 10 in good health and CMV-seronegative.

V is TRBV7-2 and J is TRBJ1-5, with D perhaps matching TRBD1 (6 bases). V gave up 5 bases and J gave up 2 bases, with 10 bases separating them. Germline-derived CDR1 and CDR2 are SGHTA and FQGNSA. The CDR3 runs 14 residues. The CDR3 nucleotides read TGTGCCAGCAGCGACGCAGGGGGCAATCAGCCCCAGCATTTT. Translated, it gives CASSDAGGNQPQHF. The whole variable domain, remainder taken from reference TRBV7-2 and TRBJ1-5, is GAGVSQSPSNKVTEKGKDVELRCDPISGHTALYWYRQSLGQGLEFLIYFQGNSAPDKSGLPSDRFSAERTGGSVSTLTIQRTQQEDSAVYLCASSDAGGNQPQHFGDGTRLSIL.

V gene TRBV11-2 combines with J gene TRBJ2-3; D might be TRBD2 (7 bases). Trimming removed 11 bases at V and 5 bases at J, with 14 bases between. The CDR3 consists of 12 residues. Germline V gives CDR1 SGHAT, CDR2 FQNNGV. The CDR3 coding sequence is TGTGCCTATGAGGGGGGGGGAGATACGCAGTATTTT. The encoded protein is CAYEGGGDTQYF.

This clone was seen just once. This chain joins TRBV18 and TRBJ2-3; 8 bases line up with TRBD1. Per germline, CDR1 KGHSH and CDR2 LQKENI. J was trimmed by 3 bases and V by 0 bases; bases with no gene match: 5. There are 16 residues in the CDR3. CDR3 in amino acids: CASSPPRQGITDTQYF. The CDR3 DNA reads TGTGCCAGCTCACCACCGCGACAGGGGATAACAGATACGCAGTATTTT.

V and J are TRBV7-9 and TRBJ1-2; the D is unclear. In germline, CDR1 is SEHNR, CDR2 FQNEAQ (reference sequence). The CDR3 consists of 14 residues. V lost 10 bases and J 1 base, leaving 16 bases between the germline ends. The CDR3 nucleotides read TGTGCCACCAAAAAGGAGGGCCTTAACTATGGCTACACCTTC. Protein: CATKKEGLNYGYTF.

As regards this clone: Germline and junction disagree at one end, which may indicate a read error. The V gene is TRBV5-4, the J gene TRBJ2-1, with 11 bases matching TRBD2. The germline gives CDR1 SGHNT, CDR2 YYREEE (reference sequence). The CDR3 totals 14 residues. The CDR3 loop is CATSGLAGYNEQFF. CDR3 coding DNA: TGTGCCACCAGCGGACTAGCGGGTTACAATGAGCAGTTCTTC. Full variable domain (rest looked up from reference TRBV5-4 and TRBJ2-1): ETGVTQSPTHLIKTRGQQVTLRCSSQSGHNTVSWYQQALGQGPQFIFQYYREEENGRGNFPPRFSGLQFPNYSSELNVNALELDDSALYLCATSGLAGYNEQFFGPGTRLTVL.

CDR3 loop: CSVAPRTGSNTEAFF. CDR3 DNA sequence: TGCAGCGTAGCACCCCGGACAGGGTCGAACACTGAAGCTTTCTTT. This chain joins TRBV29-1 and TRBJ1-1; TRBD1 matches at 8 bases. This CDR3 contains 15 residues. The germline gives CDR1 SQVTM, CDR2 ANQGSEA. V was pared by 6 bases and J by 1 base, with 10 bases of the junction left unmatched.

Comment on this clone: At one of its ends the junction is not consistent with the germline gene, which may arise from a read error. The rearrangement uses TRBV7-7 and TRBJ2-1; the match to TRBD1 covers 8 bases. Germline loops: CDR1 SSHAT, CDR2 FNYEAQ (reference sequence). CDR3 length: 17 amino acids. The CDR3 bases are TGTGCTAGCAGCTTAGCGGAGGGGCAGGGGGCAATGAATGAGCAGTTCTTC. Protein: CASSLAEGQGAMNEQFF.

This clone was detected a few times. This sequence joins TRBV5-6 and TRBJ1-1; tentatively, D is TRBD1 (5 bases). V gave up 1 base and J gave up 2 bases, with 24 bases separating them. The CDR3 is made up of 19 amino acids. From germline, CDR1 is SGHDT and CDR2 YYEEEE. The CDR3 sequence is CASSLSAPRGFGDNTEAFF. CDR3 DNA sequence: TGTGCCAGCAGCTTGTCGGCCCCGCGGGGGTTTGGGGACAACACTGAAGCTTTCTTT.

The CDR3 coding sequence is TGTGCCAGTACCATGACAGGGGATAGCAATCAGCCCCAGCATTTT. Translated, it gives CASTMTGDSNQPQHF. The J gene is TRBJ1-5, the V gene TRBV19, with 8 bases that match TRBD1. V lost 7 bases and J lost 0; bases outside the gene matches: 5. The CDR3 has 15 residues. Germline V gene sequence: CDR1 LNHDA, CDR2 SQIVND (reference sequence).

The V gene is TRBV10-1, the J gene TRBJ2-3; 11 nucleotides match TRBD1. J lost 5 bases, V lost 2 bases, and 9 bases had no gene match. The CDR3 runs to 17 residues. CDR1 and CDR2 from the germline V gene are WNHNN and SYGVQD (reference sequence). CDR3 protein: CASSELKGQGEGDTQYF. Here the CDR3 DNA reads TGCGCCAGCAGTGAGCTCAAGGGACAGGGGGAAGGAGATACGCAGTATTTT.

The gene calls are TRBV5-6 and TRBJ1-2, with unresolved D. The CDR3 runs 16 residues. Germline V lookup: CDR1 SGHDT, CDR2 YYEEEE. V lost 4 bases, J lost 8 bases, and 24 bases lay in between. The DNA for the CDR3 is TGTGCCAGCAGCATGAGCGAAGTCTATAGATCGGTCGGCTACACCTTC. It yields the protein CASSMSEVYRSVGYTF.

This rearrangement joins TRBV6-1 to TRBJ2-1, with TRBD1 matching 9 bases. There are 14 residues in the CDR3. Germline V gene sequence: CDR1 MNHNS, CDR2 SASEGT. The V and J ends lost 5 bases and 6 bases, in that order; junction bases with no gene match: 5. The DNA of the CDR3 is TGTGCCAGCAGTACGGGACAGGGTTTCAATGAGCAGTTCTTC. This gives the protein CASSTGQGFNEQFF.

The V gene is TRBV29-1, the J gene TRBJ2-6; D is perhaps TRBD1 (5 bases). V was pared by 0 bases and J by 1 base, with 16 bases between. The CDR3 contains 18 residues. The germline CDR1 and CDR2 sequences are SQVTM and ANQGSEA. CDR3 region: CSVEDRQSLRSGANVLTF. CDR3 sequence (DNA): TGCAGCGTTGAAGATCGACAGTCCCTAAGGTCTGGGGCCAACGTCCTGACTTTC.

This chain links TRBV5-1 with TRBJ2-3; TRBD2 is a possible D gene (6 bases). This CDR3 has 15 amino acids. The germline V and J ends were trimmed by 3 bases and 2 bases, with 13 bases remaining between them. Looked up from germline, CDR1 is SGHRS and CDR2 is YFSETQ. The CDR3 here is CASSSAGSITDTQYF. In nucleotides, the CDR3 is TGCGCCAGCAGCTCCGCCGGGAGCATCACAGATACGCAGTATTTT.

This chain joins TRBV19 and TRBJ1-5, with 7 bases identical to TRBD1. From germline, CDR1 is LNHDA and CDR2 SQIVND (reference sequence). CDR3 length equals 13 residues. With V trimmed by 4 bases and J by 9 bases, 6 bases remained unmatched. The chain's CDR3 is CASSTQTGMPQHF. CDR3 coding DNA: TGTGCCAGTAGTACCCAGACAGGGATGCCCCAGCATTTT.

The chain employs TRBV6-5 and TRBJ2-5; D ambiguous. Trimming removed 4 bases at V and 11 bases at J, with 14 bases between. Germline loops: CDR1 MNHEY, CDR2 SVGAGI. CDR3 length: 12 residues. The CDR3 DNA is TGTGCCAGCAGTTCCCGCACCCATGAGCAGTACTTC. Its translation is CASSSRTHEQYF.

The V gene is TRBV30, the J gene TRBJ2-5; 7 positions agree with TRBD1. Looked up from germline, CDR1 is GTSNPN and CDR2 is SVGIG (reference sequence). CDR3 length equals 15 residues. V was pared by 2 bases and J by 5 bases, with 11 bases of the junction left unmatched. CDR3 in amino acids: CAWSSRTGGPETQYF. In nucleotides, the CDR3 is TGTGCCTGGAGTTCCCGGACAGGCGGACCGGAGACCCAGTACTTC.

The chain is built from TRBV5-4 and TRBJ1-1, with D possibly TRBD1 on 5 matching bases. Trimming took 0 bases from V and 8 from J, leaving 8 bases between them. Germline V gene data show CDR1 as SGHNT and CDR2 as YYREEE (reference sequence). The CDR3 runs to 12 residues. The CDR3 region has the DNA TGTGCCAGCAGCTTGGTAGGGGAAGAAGCTTTCTTT. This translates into CASSLVGEEAFF.

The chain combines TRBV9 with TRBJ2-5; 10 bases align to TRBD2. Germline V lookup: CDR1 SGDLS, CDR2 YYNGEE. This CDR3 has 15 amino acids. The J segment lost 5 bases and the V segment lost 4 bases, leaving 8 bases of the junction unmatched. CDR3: CASSRSGGGLETQYF. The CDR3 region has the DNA TGTGCCAGCAGCCGAAGCGGGGGGGGGTTGGAGACCCAGTACTTC.

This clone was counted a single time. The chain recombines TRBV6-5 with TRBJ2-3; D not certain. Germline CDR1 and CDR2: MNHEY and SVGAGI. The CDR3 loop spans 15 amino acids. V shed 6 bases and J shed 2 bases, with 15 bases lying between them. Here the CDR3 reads CASSFSRSNTDTQYF. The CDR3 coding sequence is TGTGCCAGCAGCTTTTCCAGGTCAAACACAGATACGCAGTATTTT.

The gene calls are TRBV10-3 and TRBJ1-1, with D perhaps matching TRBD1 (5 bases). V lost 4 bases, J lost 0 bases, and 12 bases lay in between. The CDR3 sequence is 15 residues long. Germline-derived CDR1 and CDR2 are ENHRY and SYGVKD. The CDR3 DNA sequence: TGTGCCATCAGTGGGAGACAGCACTTGAACACTGAAGCTTTCTTT. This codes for CAISGRQHLNTEAFF.

The CDR3 is CASSQGQGASNQPQHF. The CDR3 DNA is TGTGCCAGCAGCCAAGGACAGGGGGCTAGCAATCAGCCCCAGCATTTT. The chain combines TRBV27 with TRBJ1-5; 11 bases line up with TRBD1. V was pared by 6 bases and J by 0 bases, with 4 bases of the junction left unmatched. The CDR3 extends over 16 amino acids. The germline V gene encodes CDR1 MNHEY and CDR2 SMNVEV (reference sequence).

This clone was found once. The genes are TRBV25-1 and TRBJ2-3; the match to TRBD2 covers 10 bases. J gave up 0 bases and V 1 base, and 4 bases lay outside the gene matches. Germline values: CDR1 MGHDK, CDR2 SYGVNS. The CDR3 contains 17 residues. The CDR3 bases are TGTGCCAGCAGTGAATCTCAACTAGCGGGGAGCACAGATACGCAGTATTTT. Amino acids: CASSESQLAGSTDTQYF.

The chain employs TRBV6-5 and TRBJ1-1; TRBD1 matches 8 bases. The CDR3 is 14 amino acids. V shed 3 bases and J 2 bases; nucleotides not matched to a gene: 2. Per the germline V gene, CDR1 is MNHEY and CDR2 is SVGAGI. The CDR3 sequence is CASSYDRGNTEAFF. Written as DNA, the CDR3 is TGTGCCAGCAGTTATGACAGGGGTAACACTGAAGCTTTCTTT.

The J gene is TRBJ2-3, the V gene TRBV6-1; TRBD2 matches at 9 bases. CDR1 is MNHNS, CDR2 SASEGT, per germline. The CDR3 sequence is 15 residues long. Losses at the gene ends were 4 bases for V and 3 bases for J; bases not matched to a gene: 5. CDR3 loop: CASSGASGMTDTQYF. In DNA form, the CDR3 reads TGTGCCAGCAGTGGGGCTAGCGGGATGACAGATACGCAGTATTTT.

This CDR3 is CASSTGGLAGDTDTQYF. The DNA for the CDR3 is TGTGCCAGCAGCACCGGAGGGCTAGCGGGGGACACAGATACGCAGTATTTT. The V and J genes are TRBV5-5 and TRBJ2-3; 10 bases match TRBD2. This CDR3 comprises 17 residues. V lost 4 bases to trimming and J lost 2 bases; unmatched junction nucleotides: 10. The germline CDR1 and CDR2 sequences are SGHKS and YYEKEE (reference sequence).

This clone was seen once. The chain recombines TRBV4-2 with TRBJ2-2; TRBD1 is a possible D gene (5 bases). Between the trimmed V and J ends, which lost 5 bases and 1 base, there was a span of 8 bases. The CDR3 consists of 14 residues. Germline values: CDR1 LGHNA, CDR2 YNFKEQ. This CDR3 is CASSKQENTGELFF. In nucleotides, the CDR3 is TGTGCCAGCAGCAAACAGGAGAACACCGGGGAGCTGTTTTTT.

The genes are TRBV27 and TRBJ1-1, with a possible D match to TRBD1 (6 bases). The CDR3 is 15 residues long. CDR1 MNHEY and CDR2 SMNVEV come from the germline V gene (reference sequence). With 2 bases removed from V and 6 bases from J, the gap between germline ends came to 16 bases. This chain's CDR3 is CASSLKRGRDAEAFF. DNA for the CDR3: TGTGCCAGCAGTTTAAAGCGGGGGCGTGATGCTGAAGCTTTCTTT.

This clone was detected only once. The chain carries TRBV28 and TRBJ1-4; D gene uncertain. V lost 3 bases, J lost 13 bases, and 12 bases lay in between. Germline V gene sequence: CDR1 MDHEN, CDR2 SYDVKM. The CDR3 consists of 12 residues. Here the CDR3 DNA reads TGTGCCAGCAGTTTCCCTGCGGAGGGACTGTTTTTT. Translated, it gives CASSFPAEGLFF.

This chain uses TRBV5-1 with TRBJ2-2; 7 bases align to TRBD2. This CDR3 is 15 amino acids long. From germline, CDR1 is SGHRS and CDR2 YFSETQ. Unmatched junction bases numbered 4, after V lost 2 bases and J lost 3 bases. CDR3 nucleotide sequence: TGCGCCAGCAGCTTAAGGCTAGCGGACACCGGGGAGCTGTTTTTT. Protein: CASSLRLADTGELFF.

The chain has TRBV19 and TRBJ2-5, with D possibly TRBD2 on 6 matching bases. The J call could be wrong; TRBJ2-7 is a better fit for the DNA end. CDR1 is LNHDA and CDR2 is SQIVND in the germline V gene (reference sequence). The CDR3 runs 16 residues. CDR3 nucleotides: TGTGCCAGTAGTATCGGTAGGGAAAAAAGGGAGGACGAGCAGTACTTC. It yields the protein CASSIGREKREDEQYF.